This TCR beta chain was identified during a study of blood T cells in healthy people across ages. Germline assignment: CDR1 SGHTA and CDR2 FQGNSA. This CDR3 comprises 15 residues. The V gene lost 6 bases and the J gene lost 0 bases, with 14 bases spanning the gap. A second about 7 to 11 cycle PCR used barcoded and J-beta primers. TCRdb re-called the 5' RACE reads with MiXCR, one entry per CDR3 protein. This sample has 450,000 to 600,000 distinct CDR3 sequences; roughly a quarter occur once, and the top ten carry 3% to 4.5%. This clonotype came up a few times. These same data were also listed under a study on T cells of mothers and their children. As that report states: Related mother-child pairs showed slightly higher but non-significant overlap than unrelated pairs.

The chain uses TRBV7-2 and TRBJ2-5; no clear D gene. This clonotype was sampled from a boy between 2 and 15 years old in good health. The material sequenced was blood. The CDR3 nucleotides read TGTGCCAGCAGGTTTGAACTGGGCTACCAAGAGACCCAGTACTTC. Protein sequence: CASRFELGYQETQYF.